This TCR beta chain was profiled in a study of blood T cell repertoires in COVID-19. In the study overall: COVID-19 samples collected from the United States, Italy and Spain covered acute and convalescent phases. T cells, B-cell-depleted T cells, or PBMCs supplied cDNA or gDNA.

Authors' analysis steps: Amplification with reference gene primers provided the estimates of nucleated cell counts. Clones were sequenced by immunoSEQ multiplex PCR, and TCRdb holds only the in-frame ones, with some missing. V and J calls and clone size are copied from that table; D and trimming were computed from the DNA. The sample carries a few hundred thousand clones, about 89% recorded once. Per germline, CDR1 KGHSH and CDR2 LQKENI. J was trimmed by 7 bases and V by 3 bases; bases with no gene match: 11. CDR3 size: 16 residues. The TCR originated in a woman in her thirties or forties who had recovered from COVID-19. Sequenced material: peripheral blood. The chain carries TRBV18 and TRBJ2-7, with 11 bases aligning to TRBD1. The CDR3 region is CASSPGPGTGGDEQYF. CDR3 DNA: TGTGCCAGCTCACCGGGCCCCGGGACAGGGGGGGATGAGCAGTACTTC.